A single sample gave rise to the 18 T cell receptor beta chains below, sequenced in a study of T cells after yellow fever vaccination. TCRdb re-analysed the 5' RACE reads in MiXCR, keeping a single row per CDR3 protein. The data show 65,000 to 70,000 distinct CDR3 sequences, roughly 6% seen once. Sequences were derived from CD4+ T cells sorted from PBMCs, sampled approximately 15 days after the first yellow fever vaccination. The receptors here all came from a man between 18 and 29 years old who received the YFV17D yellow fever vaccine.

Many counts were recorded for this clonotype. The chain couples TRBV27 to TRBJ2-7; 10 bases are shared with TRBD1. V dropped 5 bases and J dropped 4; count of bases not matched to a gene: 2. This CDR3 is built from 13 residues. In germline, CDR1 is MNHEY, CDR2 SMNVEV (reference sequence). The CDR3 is CASSRDRGYEQYF. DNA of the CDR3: TGTGCCAGCAGTAGGGACAGGGGATACGAGCAGTACTTC.

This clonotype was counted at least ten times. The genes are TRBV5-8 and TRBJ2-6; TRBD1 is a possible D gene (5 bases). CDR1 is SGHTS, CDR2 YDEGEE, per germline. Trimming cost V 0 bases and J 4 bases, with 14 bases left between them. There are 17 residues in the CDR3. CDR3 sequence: CASSLGGPAAGANVLTF. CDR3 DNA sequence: TGTGCCAGCAGCTTGGGGGGCCCCGCCGCCGGGGCCAACGTCCTGACTTTC.

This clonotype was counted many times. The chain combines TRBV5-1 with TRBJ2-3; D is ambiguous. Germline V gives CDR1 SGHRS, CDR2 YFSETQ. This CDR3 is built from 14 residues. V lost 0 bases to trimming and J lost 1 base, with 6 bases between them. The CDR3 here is CASSLGSGTDTQYF. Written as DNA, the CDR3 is TGCGCCAGCAGCTTGGGGTCAGGCACAGATACGCAGTATTTT.

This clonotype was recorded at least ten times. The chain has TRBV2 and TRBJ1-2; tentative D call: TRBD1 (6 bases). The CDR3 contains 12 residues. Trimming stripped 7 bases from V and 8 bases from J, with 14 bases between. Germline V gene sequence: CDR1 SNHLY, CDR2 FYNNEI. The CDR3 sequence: CASTEDSGGYTF. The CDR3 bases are TGTGCCAGCACCGAGGACAGTGGGGGCTACACCTTC.

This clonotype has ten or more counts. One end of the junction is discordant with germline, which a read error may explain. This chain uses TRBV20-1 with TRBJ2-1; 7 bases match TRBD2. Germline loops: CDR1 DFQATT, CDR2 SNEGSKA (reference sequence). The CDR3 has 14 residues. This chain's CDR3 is CSARDPTSYHEQFF. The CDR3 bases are TGCAGTGCTAGAGATCCGACTAGCTACCATGAGCAGTTCTTC.

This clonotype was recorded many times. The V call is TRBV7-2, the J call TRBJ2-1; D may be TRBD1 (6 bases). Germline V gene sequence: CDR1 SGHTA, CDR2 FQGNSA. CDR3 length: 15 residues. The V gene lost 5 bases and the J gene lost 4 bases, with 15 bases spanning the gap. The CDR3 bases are TGTGCCAGCAGCCTTGCCTGGGGGACATACAATGAGCAGTTCTTC. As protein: CASSLAWGTYNEQFF.

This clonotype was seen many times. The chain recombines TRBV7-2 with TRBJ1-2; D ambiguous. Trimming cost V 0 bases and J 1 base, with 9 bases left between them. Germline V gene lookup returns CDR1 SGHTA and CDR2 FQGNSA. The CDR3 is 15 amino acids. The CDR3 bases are TGTGCCAGCAGCTTAGCTGCTAACCTTAACTATGGCTACACCTTC. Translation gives CASSLAANLNYGYTF. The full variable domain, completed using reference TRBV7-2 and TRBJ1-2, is GAGVSQSPSNKVTEKGKDVELRCDPISGHTALYWYRQSLGQGLEFLIYFQGNSAPDKSGLPSDRFSAERTGGSVSTLTIQRTQQEDSAVYLCASSLAANLNYGYTFGSGTRLTVV.

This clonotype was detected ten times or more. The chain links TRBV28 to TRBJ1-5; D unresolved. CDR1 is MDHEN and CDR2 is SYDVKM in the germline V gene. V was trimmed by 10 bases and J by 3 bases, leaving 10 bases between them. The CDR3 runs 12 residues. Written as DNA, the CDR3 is TGTGCCACCCTATCCAACAATCAGCCCCAGCATTTT. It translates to CATLSNNQPQHF.

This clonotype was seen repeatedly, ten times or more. The chain's CDR3 is CASSPDYGTGSEGTEAFF. The CDR3 DNA is TGTGCCAGCAGCCCGGACTACGGGACAGGGTCAGAAGGAACTGAAGCTTTCTTT. This sequence joins TRBV5-6 and TRBJ1-1; 9 nucleotides align to TRBD1. Per germline, CDR1 SGHDT and CDR2 YYEEEE. The junction had 18 bases not matched to a gene; V was cut back by 4 bases and J by 5 bases. This CDR3 has 18 residues.

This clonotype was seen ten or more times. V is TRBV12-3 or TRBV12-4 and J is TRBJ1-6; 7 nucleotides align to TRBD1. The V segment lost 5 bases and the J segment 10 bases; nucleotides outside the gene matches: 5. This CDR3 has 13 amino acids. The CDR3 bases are TGTGCCAGCAGTGTAACAGGGGAATCACCCCTCCACTTT. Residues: CASSVTGESPLHF.

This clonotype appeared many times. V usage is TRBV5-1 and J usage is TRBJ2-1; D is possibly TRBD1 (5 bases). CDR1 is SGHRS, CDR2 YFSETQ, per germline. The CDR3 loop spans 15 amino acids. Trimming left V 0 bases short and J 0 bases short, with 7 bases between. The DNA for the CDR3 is TGCGCCAGCAGCTTGGGACAGCTCTCCTACAATGAGCAGTTCTTC. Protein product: CASSLGQLSYNEQFF.

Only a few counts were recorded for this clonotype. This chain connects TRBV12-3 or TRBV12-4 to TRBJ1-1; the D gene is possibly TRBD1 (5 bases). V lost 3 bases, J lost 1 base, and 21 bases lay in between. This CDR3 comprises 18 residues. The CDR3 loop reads CASSFRFNFVGRNTEAFF. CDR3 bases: TGTGCCAGCAGTTTTAGGTTTAATTTTGTGGGGCGGAACACTGAAGCTTTCTTT.

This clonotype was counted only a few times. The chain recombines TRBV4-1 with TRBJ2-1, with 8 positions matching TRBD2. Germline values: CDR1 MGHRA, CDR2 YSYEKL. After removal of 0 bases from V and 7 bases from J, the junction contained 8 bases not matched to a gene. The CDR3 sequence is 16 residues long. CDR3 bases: TGCGCCAGCAGCCAAGATGGGACTAGGGGGAAAAATGAGCAGTTCTTC. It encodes CASSQDGTRGKNEQFF.

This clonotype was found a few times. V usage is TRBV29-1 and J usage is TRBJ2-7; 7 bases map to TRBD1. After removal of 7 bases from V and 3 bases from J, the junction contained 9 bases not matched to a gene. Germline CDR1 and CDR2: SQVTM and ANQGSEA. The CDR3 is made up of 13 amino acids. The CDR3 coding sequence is TGCAGCGCGTTAAGCGCAGGGGGCTACGAGCAGTACTTC. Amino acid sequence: CSALSAGGYEQYF.

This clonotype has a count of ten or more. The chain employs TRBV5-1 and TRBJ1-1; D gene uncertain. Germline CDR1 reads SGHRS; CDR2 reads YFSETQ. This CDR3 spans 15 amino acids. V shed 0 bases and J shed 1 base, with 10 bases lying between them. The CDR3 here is CASSLGPDGNTEAFF. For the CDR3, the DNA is TGCGCCAGCAGCTTGGGTCCGGATGGGAACACTGAAGCTTTCTTT.

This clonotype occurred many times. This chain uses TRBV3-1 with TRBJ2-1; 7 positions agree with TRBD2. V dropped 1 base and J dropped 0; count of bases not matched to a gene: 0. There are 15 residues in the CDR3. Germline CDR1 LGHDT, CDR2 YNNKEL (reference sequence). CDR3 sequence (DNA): TGTGCCAGCAGCCAAGCGGGGGGCTCCTACAATGAGCAGTTCTTC. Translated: CASSQAGGSYNEQFF.

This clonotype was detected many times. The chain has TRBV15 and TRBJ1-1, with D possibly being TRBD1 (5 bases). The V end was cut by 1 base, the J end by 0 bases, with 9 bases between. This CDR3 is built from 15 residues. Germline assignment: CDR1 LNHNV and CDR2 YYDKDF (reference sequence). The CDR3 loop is CATSRVQGLNTEAFF. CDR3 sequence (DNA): TGTGCCACCAGCAGAGTCCAGGGATTGAACACTGAAGCTTTCTTT.

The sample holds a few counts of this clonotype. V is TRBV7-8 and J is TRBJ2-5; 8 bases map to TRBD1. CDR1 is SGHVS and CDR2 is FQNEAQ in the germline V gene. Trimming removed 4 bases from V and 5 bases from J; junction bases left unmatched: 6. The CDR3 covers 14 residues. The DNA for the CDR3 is TGTGCCAGCAGCTCGGGACAGGTCGTCGAGACCCAGTACTTC. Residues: CASSSGQVVETQYF.